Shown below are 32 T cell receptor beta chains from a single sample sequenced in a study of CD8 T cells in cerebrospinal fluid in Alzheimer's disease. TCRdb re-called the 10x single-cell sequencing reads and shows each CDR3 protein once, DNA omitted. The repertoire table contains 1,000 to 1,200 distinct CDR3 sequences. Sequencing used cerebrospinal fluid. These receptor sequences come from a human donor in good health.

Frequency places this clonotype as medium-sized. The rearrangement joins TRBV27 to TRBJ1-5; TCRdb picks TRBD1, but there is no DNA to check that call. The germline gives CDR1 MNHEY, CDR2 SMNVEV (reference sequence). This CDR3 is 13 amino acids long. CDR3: CASSATVVRPQHF.

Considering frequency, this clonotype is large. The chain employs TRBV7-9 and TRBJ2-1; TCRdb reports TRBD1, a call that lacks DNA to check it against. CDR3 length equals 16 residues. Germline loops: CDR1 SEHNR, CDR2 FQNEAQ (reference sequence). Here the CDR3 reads CASSPSDRGSYNEQFF.

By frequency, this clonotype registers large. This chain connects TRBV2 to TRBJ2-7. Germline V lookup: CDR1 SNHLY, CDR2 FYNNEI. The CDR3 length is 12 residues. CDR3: CASSDSFGEQYF.

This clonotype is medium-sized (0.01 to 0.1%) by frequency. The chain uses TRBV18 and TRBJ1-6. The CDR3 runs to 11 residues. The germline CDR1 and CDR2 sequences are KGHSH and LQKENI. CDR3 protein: CASSQNSPLHF.

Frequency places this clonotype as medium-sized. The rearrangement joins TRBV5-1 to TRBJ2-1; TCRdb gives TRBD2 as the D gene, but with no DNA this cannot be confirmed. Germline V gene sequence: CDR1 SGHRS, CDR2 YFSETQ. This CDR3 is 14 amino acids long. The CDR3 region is CASTPGGGYNEQFF.

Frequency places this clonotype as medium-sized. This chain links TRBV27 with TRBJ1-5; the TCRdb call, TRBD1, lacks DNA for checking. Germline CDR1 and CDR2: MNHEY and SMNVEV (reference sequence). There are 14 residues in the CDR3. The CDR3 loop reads CASSLGSAARLQHF.

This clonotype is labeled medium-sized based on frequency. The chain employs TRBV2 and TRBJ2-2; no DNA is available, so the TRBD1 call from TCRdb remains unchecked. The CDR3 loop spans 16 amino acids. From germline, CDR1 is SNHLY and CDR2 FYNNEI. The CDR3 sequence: CASSLDRETNTGELFF.

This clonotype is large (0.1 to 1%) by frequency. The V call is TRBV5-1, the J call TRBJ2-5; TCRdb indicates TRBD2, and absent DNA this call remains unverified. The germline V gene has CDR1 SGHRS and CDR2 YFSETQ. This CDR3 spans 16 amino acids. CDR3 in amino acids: CASSLSRLAAQETQYF.

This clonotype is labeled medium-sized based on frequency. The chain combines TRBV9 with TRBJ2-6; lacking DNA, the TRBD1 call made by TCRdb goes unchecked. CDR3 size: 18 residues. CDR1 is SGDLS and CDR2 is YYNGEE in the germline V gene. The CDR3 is CASSARGQGVAGANVLTF.

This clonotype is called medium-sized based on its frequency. CDR3 region: CASKSEDRATYEQYF. V gene TRBV19 combines with J gene TRBJ2-7; TCRdb's assignment of TRBD1 cannot be checked, as there is no DNA. This CDR3 has 15 residues. The germline gives CDR1 LNHDA, CDR2 SQIVND (reference sequence).

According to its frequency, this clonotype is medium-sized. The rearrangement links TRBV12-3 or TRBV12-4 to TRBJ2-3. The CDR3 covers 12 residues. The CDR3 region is CASSLVPGSQYF.

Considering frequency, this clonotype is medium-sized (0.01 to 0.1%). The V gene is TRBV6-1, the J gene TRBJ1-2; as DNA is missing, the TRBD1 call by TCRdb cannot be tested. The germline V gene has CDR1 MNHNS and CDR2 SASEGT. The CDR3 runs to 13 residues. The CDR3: CASRGQDFYGYTF.

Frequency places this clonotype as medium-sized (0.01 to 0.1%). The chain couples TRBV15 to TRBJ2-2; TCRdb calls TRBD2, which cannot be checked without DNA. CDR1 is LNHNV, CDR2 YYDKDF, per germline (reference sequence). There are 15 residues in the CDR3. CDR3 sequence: CATSRGLLESGELFF.

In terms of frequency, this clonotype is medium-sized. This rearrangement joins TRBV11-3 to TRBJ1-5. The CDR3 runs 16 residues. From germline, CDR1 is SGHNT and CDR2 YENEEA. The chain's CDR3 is CASSPTGWDSVEPQHF.

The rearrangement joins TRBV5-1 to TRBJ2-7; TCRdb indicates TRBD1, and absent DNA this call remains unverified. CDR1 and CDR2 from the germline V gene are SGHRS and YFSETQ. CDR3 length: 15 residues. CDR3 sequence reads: CASNPRGQGAYEQYF. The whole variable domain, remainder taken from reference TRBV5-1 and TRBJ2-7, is KAGVTQTPRYLIKTRGQQVTLSCSPISGHRSVSWYQQTPGQGLQFLFEYFSETQRNKGNFPGRFSGRQFSNSRSEMNVSTLELGDSALYLCASNPRGQGAYEQYFGPGTRLTVT.

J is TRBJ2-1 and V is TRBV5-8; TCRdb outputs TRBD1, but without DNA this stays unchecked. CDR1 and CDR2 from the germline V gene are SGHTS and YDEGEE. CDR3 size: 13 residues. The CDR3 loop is CASRRTGGSEQFF.

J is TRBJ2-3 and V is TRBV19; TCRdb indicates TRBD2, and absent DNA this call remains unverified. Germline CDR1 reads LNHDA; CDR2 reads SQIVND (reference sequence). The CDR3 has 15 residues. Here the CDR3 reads CASSFSGGHTDTQYF. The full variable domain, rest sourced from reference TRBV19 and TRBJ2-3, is DGGITQSPKYLFRKEGQNVTLSCEQNLNHDAMYWYRQDPGQGLRLIYYSQIVNDFQKGDIAEGYSVSREKKESFPLTVTSAQKNPTAFYLCASSFSGGHTDTQYFGPGTRLTVL.

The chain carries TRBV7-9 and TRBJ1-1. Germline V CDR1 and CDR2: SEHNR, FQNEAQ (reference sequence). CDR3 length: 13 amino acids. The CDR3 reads CASSGGGRAFGFF.

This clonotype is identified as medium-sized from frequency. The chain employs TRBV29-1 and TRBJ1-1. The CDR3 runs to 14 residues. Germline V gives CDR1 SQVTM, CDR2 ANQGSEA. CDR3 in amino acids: CSVGRKPMNTEAFF.

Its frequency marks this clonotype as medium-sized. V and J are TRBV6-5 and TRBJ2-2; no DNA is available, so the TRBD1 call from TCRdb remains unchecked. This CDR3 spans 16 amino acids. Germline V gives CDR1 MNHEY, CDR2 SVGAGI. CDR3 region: CASSYTTGSFTGELFF.

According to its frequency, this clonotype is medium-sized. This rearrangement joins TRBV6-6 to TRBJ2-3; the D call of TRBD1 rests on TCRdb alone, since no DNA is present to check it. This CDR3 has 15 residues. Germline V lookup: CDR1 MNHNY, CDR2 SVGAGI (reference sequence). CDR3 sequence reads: CASSYPDRSPDTQYF.

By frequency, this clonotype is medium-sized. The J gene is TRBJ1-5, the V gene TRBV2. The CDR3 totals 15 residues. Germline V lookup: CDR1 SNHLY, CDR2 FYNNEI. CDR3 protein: CASVGGTQGNQPQHF.

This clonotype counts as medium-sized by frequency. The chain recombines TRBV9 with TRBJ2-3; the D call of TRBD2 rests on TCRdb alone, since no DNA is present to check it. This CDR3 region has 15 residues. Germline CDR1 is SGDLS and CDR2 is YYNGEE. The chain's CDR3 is CASSEAGDYADTQYF. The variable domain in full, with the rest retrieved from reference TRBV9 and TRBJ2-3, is DSGVTQTPKHLITATGQRVTLRCSPRSGDLSVYWYQQSLDQGLQFLIQYYNGEERAKGNILERFSAQQFPDLHSELNLSSLELGDSALYFCASSEAGDYADTQYFGPGTRLTVL.

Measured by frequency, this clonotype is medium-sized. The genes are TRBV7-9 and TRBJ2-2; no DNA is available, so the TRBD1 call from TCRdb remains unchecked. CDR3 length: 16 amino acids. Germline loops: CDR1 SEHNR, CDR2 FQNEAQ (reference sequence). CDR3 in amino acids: CASSLRTGLTTGELFF.

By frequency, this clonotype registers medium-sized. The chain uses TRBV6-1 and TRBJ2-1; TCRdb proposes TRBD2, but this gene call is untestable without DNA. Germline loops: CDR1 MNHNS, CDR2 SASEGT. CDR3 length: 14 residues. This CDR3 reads CASAPGLTYNEQFF.

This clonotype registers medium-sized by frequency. CDR3 loop: CASSQEFHINAYEQYF. The chain links TRBV14 to TRBJ2-7. The germline V gene encodes CDR1 SGHDN and CDR2 FVKESK. The CDR3 sequence is 16 residues long.

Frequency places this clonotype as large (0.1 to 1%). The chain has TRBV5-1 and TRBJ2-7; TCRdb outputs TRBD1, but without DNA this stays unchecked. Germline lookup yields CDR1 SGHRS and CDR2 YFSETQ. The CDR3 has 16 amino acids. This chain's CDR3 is CASSLIPGQGAKEQYF.

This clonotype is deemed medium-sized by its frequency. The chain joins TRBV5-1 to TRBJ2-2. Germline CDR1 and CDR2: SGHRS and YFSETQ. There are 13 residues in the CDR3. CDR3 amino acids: CASSLDGAGELFF.

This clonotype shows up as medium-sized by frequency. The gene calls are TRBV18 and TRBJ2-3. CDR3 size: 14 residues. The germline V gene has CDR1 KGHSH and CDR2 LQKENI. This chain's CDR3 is CASSPPGVTDTQYF. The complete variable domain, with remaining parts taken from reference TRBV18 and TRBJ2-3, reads NAGVMQNPRHLVRRRGQEARLRCSPMKGHSHVYWYRQLPEEGLKFMVYLQKENIIDESGMPKERFSAEFPKEGPSILRIQQVVRGDSAAYFCASSPPGVTDTQYFGPGTRLTVL.

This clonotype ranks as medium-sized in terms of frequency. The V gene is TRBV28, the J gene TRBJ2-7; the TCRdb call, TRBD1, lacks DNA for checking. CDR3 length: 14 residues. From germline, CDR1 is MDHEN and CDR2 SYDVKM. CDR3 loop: CASTPPWGAYEQYF.

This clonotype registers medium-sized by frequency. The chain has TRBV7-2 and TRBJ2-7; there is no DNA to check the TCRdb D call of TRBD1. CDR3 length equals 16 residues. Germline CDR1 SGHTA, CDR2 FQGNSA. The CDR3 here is CASSLVGGRVFYEQYF.

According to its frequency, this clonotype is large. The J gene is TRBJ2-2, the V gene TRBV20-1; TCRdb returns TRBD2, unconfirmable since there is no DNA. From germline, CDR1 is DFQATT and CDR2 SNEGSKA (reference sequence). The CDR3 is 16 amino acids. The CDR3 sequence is CSASSSGGLNTGELFF.